This T cell receptor (beta chain) was sequenced for a study of T cell clonotyping in hematopoietic cell transplantation. Study observations and caveats: Recipient TCR diversity dropped after transplant; expanded clonotypes rose from day 30 to 180. Few recipient clonotypes overlapped donors; over 95% were de novo at given depth. No sorting was done, leaving CD4 and CD8 contributions mixed. Higher Inverse Simpson Index values in graft donor and pretransplant recipient predicted broader posttransplant TCR diversity.

As to this clone: Its antigen is not identified.

TCRdb's copy holds only in-frame clones and misses some; the assay was immunoSEQ multiplex PCR. The profile shows some 16,000 clones, 80% to 95% of them singletons. The CDR3 sequence is 13 residues long. From germline, CDR1 is MGHDK and CDR2 SYGVNS. V was cut by 5 bases and J by 3 bases, with 10 bases left in between. The source of this sequence is a man between 40 and 49 years old in good health. Some clones in this sample may be carry-over from other donors' samples. The gene calls are TRBV25-1 and TRBJ1-1; D is ambiguous. The source material was peripheral blood mononuclear cells. CDR3: CASSFRVDTEAFF. The CDR3 nucleotides read TGTGCCAGCAGTTTCCGGGTGGACACTGAAGCTTTCTTT.